This T cell receptor (beta chain) is drawn from a study of blood T cell repertoires in COVID-19. For the study at large: Donors in the United States, Italy and Spain gave samples during acute or convalescent COVID-19.

Repertoires were generated with immunoSEQ multiplex PCR, while TCRdb's copy carries only in-frame clones and drops some. The sample records some 200,000 clones, 65% to 90% being singletons. The V and J ends lost 3 bases and 1 base respectively, with 13 bases between them. This CDR3 has 15 residues. Germline CDR1 reads LNHDA; CDR2 reads SQIVND (reference sequence). The V call is TRBV19, the J call TRBJ2-7; D remains ambiguous. Input material: PBMCs or T cells enriched from blood (not recorded which). This TCR came from a woman aged 50 to 60 with acute COVID-19. The CDR3, as DNA: TGTGCCAGTAGTATGGTCGGGTCTTCTTCCTACGAGCAGTACTTC. This sequence encodes CASSMVGSSSYEQYF.